One sample yielded the 20 T cell receptor beta chains listed below, sequenced in a study of blood T cell repertoires in COVID-19. Here immunoSEQ multiplex PCR was the method, and the copy in TCRdb shows in-frame clones only, minus some. The sample carries 90,000 to 110,000 clones, 84% recorded once. The sample comprised peripheral blood. The receptors derive from an elderly woman with active or convalescent COVID-19.

The chain combines TRBV7-6 with TRBJ1-4; no definite D call. The germline V and J ends were trimmed by 5 bases and 4 bases, with 8 bases remaining between them. This CDR3 is 13 amino acids long. Germline loops: CDR1 SGHVS, CDR2 FNYEAQ. The CDR3 DNA is TGTGCCAGCAGCCGTAGACTTAATGAAAAACTGTTTTTT. The encoded protein is CASSRRLNEKLFF.

V gene TRBV23-1 combines with J gene TRBJ2-7, with 9 positions matching TRBD1. TRBV23-1 is an ORF, with its function uncertain. Germline trimming cut 8 bases from V and 4 bases from J; bases unmatched to any gene: 15. The CDR3 sequence is 16 residues long. Here the CDR3 reads CASRGTGRGSRYEQYF. DNA of the CDR3: TGCGCCAGCCGAGGGACAGGGCGCGGGTCGAGGTACGAGCAGTACTTC.

The rearrangement links TRBV19 to TRBJ2-1; TRBD2 aligns across 10 bases. The CDR3 length is 18 residues. Per germline, CDR1 LNHDA and CDR2 SQIVND (reference sequence). The CDR3 nucleotides read TGTCGGACGGGGGCTAGCGGGAGTCGGGGGAGCTCCTACAATGAGCAGTTCTTC. Encoded protein: CRTGASGSRGSSYNEQFF.

The chain has TRBV28 and TRBJ2-7; tentatively, D is TRBD1 (5 bases). This CDR3 has 14 residues. In germline, CDR1 is MDHEN, CDR2 SYDVKM. V lost 10 bases to trimming and J lost 4 bases, with 20 bases between them. The CDR3 sequence is CATLPSETVYEQYF. CDR3 DNA sequence: TGTGCCACCCTCCCGAGTGAGACAGTGTACGAGCAGTACTTC. Looking up the rest from reference TRBV28 and TRBJ2-7 gives the full variable domain: DVKVTQSSRYLVKRTGEKVFLECVQDMDHENMFWYRQDPGLGLRLIYFSYDVKMKEKGDIPEGYSVSREKKERFSLILESASTNQTSMYLCATLPSETVYEQYFGPGTRLTVT.

The chain couples TRBV24-1 to TRBJ2-2, with D possibly TRBD2 on 6 matching bases. The CDR3 runs to 15 residues. CDR1 is KGHDR and CDR2 is SFDVKD in the germline V gene. Trimming took off 0 bases at V and 7 bases at J, with 11 bases between the two ends. The CDR3 sequence is CATSDLTGAGGELFF. DNA for the CDR3: TGTGCCACCAGTGATTTGACAGGAGCGGGCGGGGAGCTGTTTTTT.

There are a few counts of this clone. The junction departs from the called germline gene at one end, perhaps through a read error. The CDR3 here is CASSLIAGGGETQYF. The CDR3 coding sequence is TGTGCTAGCAGCTTGATAGCGGGAGGTGGGGAGACCCAGTACTTC. The V call is TRBV7-7, the J call TRBJ2-5, with 10 bases lining up with TRBD2. From germline, CDR1 is SSHAT and CDR2 FNYEAQ (reference sequence). This CDR3 has 15 residues.

The rearrangement joins TRBV27 to TRBJ2-7; 9 bases fit TRBD2. The CDR3 consists of 15 residues. V was pared by 0 bases and J by 2 bases, with 2 bases of the junction left unmatched. Germline CDR1 reads MNHEY; CDR2 reads SMNVEV (reference sequence). The CDR3 spells CASSLSASGAYEQYF. The CDR3 nucleotides are TGTGCCAGCAGTTTATCGGCTAGCGGGGCCTACGAGCAGTACTTC.

The V gene is TRBV5-6, the J gene TRBJ2-5, with 8 bases fitting TRBD2. The length of the CDR3 is 15 residues. Germline CDR1 reads SGHDT; CDR2 reads YYEEEE. The trim removed 0 bases at V and 6 bases at J, leaving 7 bases unmatched. As DNA, the CDR3 is TGTGCCAGCAGCTTGGCCACGGGAGGGGGACAGACCCAGTACTTC. Translated: CASSLATGGGQTQYF.

The chain employs TRBV5-1 and TRBJ2-2, with D hard to call. Germline CDR1 SGHRS, CDR2 YFSETQ. The CDR3 is 15 residues long. V was clipped by 0 bases and J by 5 bases, with 11 bases between them. The CDR3 is CASSLGAWNTGELFF. The DNA of the CDR3 is TGCGCCAGCAGCTTGGGGGCCTGGAATACCGGGGAGCTGTTTTTT.

The V gene is TRBV21-1, the J gene TRBJ1-5. TRBV21-1 represents a pseudogene. The CDR3 spans 16 residues. CDR3 nucleotides: TGTGCCAGCAGCACCTCCCGAGAGGAAAATAATCAGCCCCAGCATTTT. Amino acid sequence: CASSTSREENNQPQHF.

This chain connects TRBV27 to TRBJ2-7, with TRBD2 matching over 13 bases. Germline V CDR1 and CDR2: MNHEY, SMNVEV (reference sequence). The CDR3 has 14 residues. The V gene end was trimmed by 6 bases and the J gene end by 6 bases; junction bases not matched to a gene: 5. The CDR3 coding sequence is TGTGCCAGCAGACTGACTAGCGGGAGGCCCGAGCAGTACTTC. It translates to CASRLTSGRPEQYF.

In this sample, this clone turned up a few times. The gene calls are TRBV5-1 and TRBJ2-1, with 10 bases fitting TRBD2. V shed 4 bases and J 8 bases; nucleotides not matched to a gene: 9. The CDR3 contains 15 residues. The germline gives CDR1 SGHRS, CDR2 YFSETQ. This CDR3 is CASSRSSGSFYEQFF. CDR3 coding DNA: TGCGCCAGCAGCCGTTCTAGCGGGAGTTTCTATGAGCAGTTCTTC.

This clone was picked up one time. The chain links TRBV4-1 to TRBJ1-6; perhaps TRBD1 as D (6 bases). The CDR3 sequence is 16 residues long. Germline V gene sequence: CDR1 MGHRA, CDR2 YSYEKL. V dropped 2 bases and J dropped 3 bases, with 11 bases sitting between them. The CDR3 loop reads CASSQSGEIYNSPLHF. The CDR3 DNA follows: TGCGCCAGCAGCCAATCAGGGGAAATCTATAATTCACCCCTCCACTTT.

This clone turned up a few times. This chain joins TRBV12-5 and TRBJ2-1; perhaps TRBD1 as D (5 bases). Trimming stripped 7 bases from V and 4 bases from J, with 11 bases between. The CDR3 sequence is 13 residues long. Germline V gene data show CDR1 as LGHNT and CDR2 as FRNRAP. Here the CDR3 DNA reads TGTGCTAGTGCCCGGACAACTTACAATGAGCAGTTCTTC. Translating it yields CASARTTYNEQFF.

The chain is built from TRBV20-1 and TRBJ1-5; 9 nucleotides line up with TRBD1. J was trimmed by 4 bases and V by 3 bases; bases with no gene match: 10. Looked up from germline, CDR1 is DFQATT and CDR2 is SNEGSKA (reference sequence). This CDR3 comprises 16 residues. The CDR3 region has the DNA TGCAGTGCTAGTAGTCTAGGGACAGGGCATAATCAGCCCCAGCATTTT. Its translation: CSASSLGTGHNQPQHF.

The chain has TRBV20-1 and TRBJ2-5; D unresolved. CDR1 and CDR2 (germline): DFQATT, SNEGSKA (reference sequence). The V end was cut by 3 bases, the J end by 1 base, with 3 bases between. CDR3 size: 11 residues. This CDR3 reads CSARAQETQYF. CDR3 nucleotide sequence: TGCAGTGCTAGGGCCCAAGAGACCCAGTACTTC.

The V gene is TRBV18, the J gene TRBJ2-6; D unresolved. From germline, CDR1 is KGHSH and CDR2 LQKENI. The CDR3 totals 16 residues. The V and J ends lost 3 bases and 1 base respectively, with 10 bases between them. The CDR3, as DNA: TGTGCCAGCTCACCCGCGTCGCGTTCTGGGGCCAACGTCCTGACTTTC. Protein: CASSPASRSGANVLTF.

The chain recombines TRBV25-1 with TRBJ2-1; possibly TRBD2 for D (6 bases). Germline CDR1 is MGHDK and CDR2 is SYGVNS. This CDR3 comprises 16 residues. The ends were cut back, 1 base at V and 2 bases at J, with 12 bases in the middle. CDR3 bases: TGTGCCAGCAGTGAATCTGGCGGGAAGCCCTACAATGAGCAGTTCTTC. Protein sequence: CASSESGGKPYNEQFF. Complete variable domain (other parts from reference TRBV25-1 and TRBJ2-1): EADIYQTPRYLVIGTGKKITLECSQTMGHDKMYWYQQDPGMELHLIHYSYGVNSTEKGDLSSESTVSRIRTEHFPLTLESARPSHTSQYLCASSESGGKPYNEQFFGPGTRLTVL.

V and J are TRBV21-1 and TRBJ1-2; the table names TRBD1, a call not compared with the DNA. TRBV21-1 has pseudogene status. The CDR3 extends over 17 amino acids. This CDR3 reads CASSKGGTGGSNYGYTF. As DNA, the CDR3 is TGTGCCAGCAGCAAAGGAGGCACAGGGGGCTCTAACTATGGCTACACCTTC.

The genes are TRBV7-2 and TRBJ1-3; tentative D call: TRBD1 (6 bases). Germline V gene sequence: CDR1 SGHTA, CDR2 FQGNSA. This CDR3 is 15 amino acids long. The V end lost 4 bases, the J end lost 3 bases, and 13 bases lay between the germline ends. The CDR3 DNA follows: TGTGCCAGCAGCTCTGTAGGGGGGGGTGGAAACACCATATATTTT. Amino acid sequence: CASSSVGGGGNTIYF. The whole variable domain, filled in from reference TRBV7-2 and TRBJ1-3, reads GAGVSQSPSNKVTEKGKDVELRCDPISGHTALYWYRQSLGQGLEFLIYFQGNSAPDKSGLPSDRFSAERTGGSVSTLTIQRTQQEDSAVYLCASSSVGGGGNTIYFGEGSWLTVV.